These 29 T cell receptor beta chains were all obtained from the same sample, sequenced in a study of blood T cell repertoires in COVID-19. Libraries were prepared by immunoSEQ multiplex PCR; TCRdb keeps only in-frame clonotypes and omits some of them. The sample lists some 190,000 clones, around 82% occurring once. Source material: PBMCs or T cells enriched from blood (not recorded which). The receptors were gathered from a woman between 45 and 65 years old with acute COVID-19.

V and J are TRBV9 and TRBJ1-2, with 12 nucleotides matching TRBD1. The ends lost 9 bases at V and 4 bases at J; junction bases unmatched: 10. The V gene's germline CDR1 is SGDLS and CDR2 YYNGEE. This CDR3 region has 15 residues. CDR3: CATSRGTGGSYGYTF. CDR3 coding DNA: TGTGCCACCTCCCGCGGGACAGGGGGCTCCTATGGCTACACCTTC.

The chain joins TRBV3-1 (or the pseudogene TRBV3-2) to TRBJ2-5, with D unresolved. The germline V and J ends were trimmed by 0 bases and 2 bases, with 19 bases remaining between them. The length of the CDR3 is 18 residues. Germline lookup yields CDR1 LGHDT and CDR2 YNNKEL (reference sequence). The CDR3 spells CASSQETVESDPQETQYF. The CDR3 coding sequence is TGTGCCAGCAGCCAAGAAACGGTGGAAAGCGATCCTCAAGAGACCCAGTACTTC.

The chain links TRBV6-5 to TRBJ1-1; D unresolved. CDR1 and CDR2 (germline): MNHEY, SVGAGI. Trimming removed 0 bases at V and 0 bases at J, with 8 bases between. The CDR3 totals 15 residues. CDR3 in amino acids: CASSYSAGLNTEAFF. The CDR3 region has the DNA TGTGCCAGCAGTTACTCTGCGGGTCTGAACACTGAAGCTTTCTTT.

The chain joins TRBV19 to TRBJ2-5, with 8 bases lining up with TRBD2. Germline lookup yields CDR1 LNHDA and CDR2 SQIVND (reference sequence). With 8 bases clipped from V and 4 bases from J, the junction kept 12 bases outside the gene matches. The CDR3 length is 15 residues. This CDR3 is CASRTASGRRETQYF. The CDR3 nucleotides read TGTGCCAGTCGGACGGCTAGCGGGCGGCGAGAGACCCAGTACTTC. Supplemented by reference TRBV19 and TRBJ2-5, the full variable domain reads DGGITQSPKYLFRKEGQNVTLSCEQNLNHDAMYWYRQDPGQGLRLIYYSQIVNDFQKGDIAEGYSVSREKKESFPLTVTSAQKNPTAFYLCASRTASGRRETQYFGPGTRLLVL.

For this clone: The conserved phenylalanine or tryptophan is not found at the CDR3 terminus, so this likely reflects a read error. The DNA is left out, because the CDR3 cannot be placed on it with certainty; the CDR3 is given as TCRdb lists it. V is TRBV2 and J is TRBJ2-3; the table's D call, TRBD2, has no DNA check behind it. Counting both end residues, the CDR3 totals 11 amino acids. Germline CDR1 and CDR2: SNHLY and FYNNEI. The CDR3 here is CASRRTGNPRG.

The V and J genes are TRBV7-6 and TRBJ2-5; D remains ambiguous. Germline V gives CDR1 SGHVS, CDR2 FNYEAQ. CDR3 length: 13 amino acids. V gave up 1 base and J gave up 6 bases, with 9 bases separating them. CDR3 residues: CASSLVSVKTQYF. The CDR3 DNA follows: TGTGCCAGCAGCTTAGTTTCCGTAAAGACCCAGTACTTC. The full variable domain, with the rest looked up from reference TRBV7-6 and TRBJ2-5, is GAGVSQSPRYKVTKRGQDVALRCDPISGHVSLYWYRQALGQGPEFLTYFNYEAQQDKSGLPNDRFSAERPEGSISTLTIQRTEQRDSAMYRCASSLVSVKTQYFGPGTRLLVL.

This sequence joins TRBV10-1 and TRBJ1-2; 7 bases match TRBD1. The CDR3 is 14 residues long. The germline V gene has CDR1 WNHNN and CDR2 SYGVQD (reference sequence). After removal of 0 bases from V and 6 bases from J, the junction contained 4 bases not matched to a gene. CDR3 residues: CASSESRQGHGYTF. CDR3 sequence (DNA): TGCGCCAGCAGTGAGTCGCGACAGGGCCATGGCTACACCTTC.

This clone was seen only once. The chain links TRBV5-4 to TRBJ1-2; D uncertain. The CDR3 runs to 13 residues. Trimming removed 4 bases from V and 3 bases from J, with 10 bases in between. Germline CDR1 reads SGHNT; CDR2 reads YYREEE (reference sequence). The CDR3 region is CASSIDGDYGYTF. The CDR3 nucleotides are TGTGCCAGCAGCATCGACGGGGACTATGGCTACACCTTC. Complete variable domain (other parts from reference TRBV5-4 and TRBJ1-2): ETGVTQSPTHLIKTRGQQVTLRCSSQSGHNTVSWYQQALGQGPQFIFQYYREEENGRGNFPPRFSGLQFPNYSSELNVNALELDDSALYLCASSIDGDYGYTFGSGTRLTVV.

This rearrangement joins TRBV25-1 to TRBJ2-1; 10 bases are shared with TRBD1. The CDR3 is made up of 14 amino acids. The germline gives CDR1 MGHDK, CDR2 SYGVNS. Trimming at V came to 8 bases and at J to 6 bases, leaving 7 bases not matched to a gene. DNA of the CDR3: TGTGCCAGCGGATCGGACAGGGGGGGCAATGAGCAGTTCTTC. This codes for CASGSDRGGNEQFF.

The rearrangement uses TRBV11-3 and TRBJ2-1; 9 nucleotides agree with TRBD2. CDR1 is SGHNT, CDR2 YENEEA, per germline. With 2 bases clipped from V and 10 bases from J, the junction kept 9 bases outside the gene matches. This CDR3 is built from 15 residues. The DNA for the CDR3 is TGTGCCAGCAGCTTAACGTCTAGCGGGGATGGGGAGCAGTTCTTC. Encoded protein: CASSLTSSGDGEQFF.

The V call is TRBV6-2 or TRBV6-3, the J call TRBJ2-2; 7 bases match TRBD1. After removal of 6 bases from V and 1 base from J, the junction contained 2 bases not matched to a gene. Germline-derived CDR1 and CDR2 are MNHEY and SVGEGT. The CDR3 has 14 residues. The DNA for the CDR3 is TGTGCCAGCAGCGGGACAGAGAACACCGGGGAGCTGTTTTTT. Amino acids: CASSGTENTGELFF.

The CDR3 here is CASPKAGSLCNQPQHF. CDR3 in DNA: TGTGCCAGCCCCAAGGCGGGTTCCTTATGCAATCAGCCCCAGCATTTT. The chain joins TRBV5-5 to TRBJ1-5; no firm D call. Trimming took 7 bases from V and 2 from J, leaving 19 bases between them. This CDR3 is built from 16 residues. Germline CDR1 reads SGHKS; CDR2 reads YYEKEE (reference sequence).

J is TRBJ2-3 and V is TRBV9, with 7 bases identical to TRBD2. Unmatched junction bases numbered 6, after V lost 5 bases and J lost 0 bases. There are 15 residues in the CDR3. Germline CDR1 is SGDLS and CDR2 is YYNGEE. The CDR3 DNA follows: TGTGCCAGCAGTTTGGCGGGGGATAGCACAGATACGCAGTATTTT. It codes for CASSLAGDSTDTQYF.

The chain's CDR3 is CAISGWGGTSEQYV. CDR3 sequence (DNA): TGTGCCATCAGTGGGTGGGGAGGGACGAGCGAGCAGTACGTC. The chain employs TRBV10-3 and TRBJ2-7; 7 positions agree with TRBD2. The CDR3 is 14 amino acids. The trim removed 4 bases at V and 6 bases at J, leaving 9 bases unmatched. Looked up from germline, CDR1 is ENHRY and CDR2 is SYGVKD.

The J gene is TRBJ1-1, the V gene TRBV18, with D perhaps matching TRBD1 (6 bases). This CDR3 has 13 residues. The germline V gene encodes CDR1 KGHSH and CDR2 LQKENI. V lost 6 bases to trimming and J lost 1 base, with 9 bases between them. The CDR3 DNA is TGTGCCAGCTCGGAACAGGGGAACACTGAAGCTTTCTTT. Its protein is CASSEQGNTEAFF.

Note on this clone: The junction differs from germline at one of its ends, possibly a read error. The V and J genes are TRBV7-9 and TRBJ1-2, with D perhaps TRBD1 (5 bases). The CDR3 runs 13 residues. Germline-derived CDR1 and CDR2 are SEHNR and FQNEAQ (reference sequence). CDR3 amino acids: CASSLAGSWGYTF. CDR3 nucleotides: TGTGCCAGCAGCCTAGCAGGGAGTTGGGGCTACACCTTC.

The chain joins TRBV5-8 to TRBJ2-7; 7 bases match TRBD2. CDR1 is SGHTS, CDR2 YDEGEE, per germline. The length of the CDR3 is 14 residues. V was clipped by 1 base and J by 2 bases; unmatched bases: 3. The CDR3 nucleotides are TGTGCCAGCAGCTTGTCGGGGGGTACCTACGAGCAGTACGTC. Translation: CASSLSGGTYEQYV.

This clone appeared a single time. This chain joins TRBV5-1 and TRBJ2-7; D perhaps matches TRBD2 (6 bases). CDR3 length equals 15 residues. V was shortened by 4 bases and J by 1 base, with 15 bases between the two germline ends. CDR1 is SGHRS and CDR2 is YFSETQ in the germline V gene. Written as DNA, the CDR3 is TGCGCCAGCAGCCCCCCTACTAGCACATCCTACGAGCAGTACGTC. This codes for CASSPPTSTSYEQYV.

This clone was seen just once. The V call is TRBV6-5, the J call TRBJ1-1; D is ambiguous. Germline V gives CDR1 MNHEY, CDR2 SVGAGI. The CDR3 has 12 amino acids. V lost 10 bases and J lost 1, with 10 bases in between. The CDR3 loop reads CATRLWNTEAFF. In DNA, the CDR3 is TGTGCCACCAGGTTATGGAACACTGAAGCTTTCTTT.

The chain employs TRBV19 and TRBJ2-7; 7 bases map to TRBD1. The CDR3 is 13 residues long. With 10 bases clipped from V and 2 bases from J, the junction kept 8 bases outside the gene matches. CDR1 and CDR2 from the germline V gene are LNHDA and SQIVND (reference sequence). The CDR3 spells CATHRDRTYEQYV. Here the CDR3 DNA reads TGTGCCACCCACCGGGACAGAACCTACGAGCAGTACGTC.

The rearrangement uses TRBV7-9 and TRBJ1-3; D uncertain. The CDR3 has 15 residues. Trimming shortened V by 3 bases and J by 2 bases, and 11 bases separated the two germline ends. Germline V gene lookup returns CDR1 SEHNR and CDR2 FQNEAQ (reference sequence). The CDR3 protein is CASSLAWAAGNTIYF. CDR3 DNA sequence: TGTGCCAGCAGCTTGGCCTGGGCTGCTGGAAACACCATATATTTT.

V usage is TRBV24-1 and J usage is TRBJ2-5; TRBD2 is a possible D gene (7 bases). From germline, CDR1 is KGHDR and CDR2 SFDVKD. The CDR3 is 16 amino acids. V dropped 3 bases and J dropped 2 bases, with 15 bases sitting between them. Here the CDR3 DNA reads TGTGCCACCAGTGATCCCACGGGAGGACAGCAAGAGACCCAGTACTTC. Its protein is CATSDPTGGQQETQYF.

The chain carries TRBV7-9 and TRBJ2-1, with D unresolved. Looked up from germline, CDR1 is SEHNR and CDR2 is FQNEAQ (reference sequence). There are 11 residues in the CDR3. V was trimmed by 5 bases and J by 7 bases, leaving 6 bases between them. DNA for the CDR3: TGTGCCAGCAGCGCGTCTAATGAGCAGTTCTTC. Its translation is CASSASNEQFF.

The CDR3: CASSPRGSVIYGYTF. The CDR3 DNA is TGTGCCAGCAGCCCCCGCGGGAGTGTTATCTATGGCTACACCTTC. The rearrangement joins TRBV5-8 to TRBJ1-2; D gene ambiguous. This CDR3 is built from 15 residues. V shed 4 bases and J shed 4 bases, with 17 bases lying between them. In germline, CDR1 is SGHTS, CDR2 YDEGEE.

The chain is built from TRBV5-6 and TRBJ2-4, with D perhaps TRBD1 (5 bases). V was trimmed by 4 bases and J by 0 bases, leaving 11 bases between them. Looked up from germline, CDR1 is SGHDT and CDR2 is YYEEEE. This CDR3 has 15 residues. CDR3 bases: TGTGCCAGCAGCACTCAGGGTCTAGCCAAAAACATTCAGTACTTC. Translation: CASSTQGLAKNIQYF.

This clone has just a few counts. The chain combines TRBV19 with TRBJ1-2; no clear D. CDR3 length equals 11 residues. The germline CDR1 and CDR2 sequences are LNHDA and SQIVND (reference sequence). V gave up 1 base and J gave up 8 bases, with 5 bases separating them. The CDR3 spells CASSIGEGYTF. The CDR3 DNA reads TGTGCCAGTAGTATAGGCGAGGGCTACACCTTC. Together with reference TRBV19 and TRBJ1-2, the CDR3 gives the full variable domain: DGGITQSPKYLFRKEGQNVTLSCEQNLNHDAMYWYRQDPGQGLRLIYYSQIVNDFQKGDIAEGYSVSREKKESFPLTVTSAQKNPTAFYLCASSIGEGYTFGSGTRLTVV.

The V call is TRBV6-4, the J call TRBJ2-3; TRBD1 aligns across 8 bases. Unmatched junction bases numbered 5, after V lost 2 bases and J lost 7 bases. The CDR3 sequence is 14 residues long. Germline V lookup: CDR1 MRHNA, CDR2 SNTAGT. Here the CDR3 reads CASSDGQGANTQYF. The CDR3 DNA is TGTGCCAGCAGTGACGGGCAGGGGGCAAATACGCAGTATTTT.

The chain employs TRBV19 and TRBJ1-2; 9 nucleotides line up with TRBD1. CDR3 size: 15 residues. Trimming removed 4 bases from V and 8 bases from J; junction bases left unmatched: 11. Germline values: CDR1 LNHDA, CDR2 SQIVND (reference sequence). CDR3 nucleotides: TGTGCCAGTAGTAGACCGGGACAGGGTTTACTGGGCTACACCTTC. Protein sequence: CASSRPGQGLLGYTF.

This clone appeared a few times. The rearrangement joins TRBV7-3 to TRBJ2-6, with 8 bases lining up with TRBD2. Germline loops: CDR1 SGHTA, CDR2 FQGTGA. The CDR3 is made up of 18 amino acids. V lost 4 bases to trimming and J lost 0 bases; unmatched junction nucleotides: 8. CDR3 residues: CASSSPGGSVSGANVLTF. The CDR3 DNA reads TGTGCCAGCAGCTCCCCGGGGGGGTCGGTCTCTGGGGCCAACGTCCTGACTTTC.